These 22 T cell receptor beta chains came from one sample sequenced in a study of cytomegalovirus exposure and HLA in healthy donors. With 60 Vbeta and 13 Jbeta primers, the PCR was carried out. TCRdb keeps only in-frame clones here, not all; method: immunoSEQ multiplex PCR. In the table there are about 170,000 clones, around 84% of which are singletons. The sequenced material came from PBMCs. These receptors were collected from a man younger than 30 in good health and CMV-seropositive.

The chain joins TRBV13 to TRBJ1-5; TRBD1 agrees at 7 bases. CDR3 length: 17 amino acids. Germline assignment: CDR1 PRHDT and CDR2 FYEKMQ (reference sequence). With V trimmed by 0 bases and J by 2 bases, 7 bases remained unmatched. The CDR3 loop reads CASSLGGGQGGNQPQHF. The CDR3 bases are TGTGCCAGCAGCTTAGGAGGGGGCCAGGGGGGCAATCAGCCCCAGCATTTT.

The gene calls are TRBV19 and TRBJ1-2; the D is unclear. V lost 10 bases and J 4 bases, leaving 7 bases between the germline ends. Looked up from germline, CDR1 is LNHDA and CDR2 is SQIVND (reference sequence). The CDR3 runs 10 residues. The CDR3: CATHSYGYTF. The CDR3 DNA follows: TGTGCCACCCACAGCTATGGCTACACCTTC.

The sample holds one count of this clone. The CDR3 DNA reads as TGTGCCAGCAGCCAAACTAGCGGGGGAGAACACACCGGGGAGCTGTTTTTT. The encoded protein is CASSQTSGGEHTGELFF. The J gene is TRBJ2-2, the V gene TRBV6-4; 11 bases map to TRBD2. This CDR3 is 17 amino acids long. The germline gives CDR1 MRHNA, CDR2 SNTAGT. The V gene end was trimmed by 6 bases and the J gene end by 3 bases; junction bases not matched to a gene: 9.

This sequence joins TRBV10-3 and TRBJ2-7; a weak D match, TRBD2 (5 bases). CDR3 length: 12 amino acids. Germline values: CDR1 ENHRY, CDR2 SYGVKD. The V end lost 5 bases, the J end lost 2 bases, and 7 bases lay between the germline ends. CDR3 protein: CAISPEAYEQYF. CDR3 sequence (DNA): TGTGCCATCAGTCCGGAGGCCTACGAGCAGTACTTC.

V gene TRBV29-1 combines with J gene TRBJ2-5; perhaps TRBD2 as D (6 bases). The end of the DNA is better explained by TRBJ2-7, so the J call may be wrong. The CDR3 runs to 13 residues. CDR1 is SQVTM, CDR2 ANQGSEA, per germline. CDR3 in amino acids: CSVEGGNGYEQYF. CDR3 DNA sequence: TGCAGCGTTGAGGGCGGGAATGGATACGAGCAGTACTTC.

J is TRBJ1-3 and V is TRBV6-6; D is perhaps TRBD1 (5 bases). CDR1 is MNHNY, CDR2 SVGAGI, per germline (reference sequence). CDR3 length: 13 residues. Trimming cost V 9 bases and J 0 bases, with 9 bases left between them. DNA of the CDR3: TGTGCCAGTACAGGAACCTCTGGAAACACCATATATTTT. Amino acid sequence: CASTGTSGNTIYF.

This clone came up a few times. CDR3 bases: TGTGCCAGCAAACCGACTAGCGGGGGGGTAGAGACCCAGTACTTC. Amino acid sequence: CASKPTSGGVETQYF. The chain combines TRBV2 with TRBJ2-5; TRBD2 matches at 14 bases. The germline gives CDR1 SNHLY, CDR2 FYNNEI. V was clipped by 7 bases and J by 4 bases; unmatched bases: 5. The CDR3 runs to 15 residues.

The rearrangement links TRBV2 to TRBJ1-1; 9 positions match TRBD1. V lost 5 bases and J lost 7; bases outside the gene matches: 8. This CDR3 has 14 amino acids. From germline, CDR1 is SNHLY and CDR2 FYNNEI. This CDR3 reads CASSWDRAISEAFF. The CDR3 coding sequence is TGTGCCAGCAGTTGGGACAGGGCTATTAGTGAAGCTTTCTTT.

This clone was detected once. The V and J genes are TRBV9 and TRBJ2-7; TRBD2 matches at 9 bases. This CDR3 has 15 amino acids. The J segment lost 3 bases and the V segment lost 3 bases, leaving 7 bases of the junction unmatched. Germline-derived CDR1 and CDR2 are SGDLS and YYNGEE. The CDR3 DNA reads TGTGCCAGCAGCGAGGGACTAGCCTCGAGCTACGAGCAGTACTTC. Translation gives CASSEGLASSYEQYF.

The CDR3 nucleotides are TGTGCCAGCTCACCAGGGTTCGAGGGGGTAAATTCACCCCTCCACTTT. Encoded protein: CASSPGFEGVNSPLHF. This chain links TRBV18 with TRBJ1-6, with a weak D call TRBD1 (6 bases). CDR1 and CDR2 from the germline V gene are KGHSH and LQKENI. Trimming stripped 2 bases from V and 7 bases from J, with 15 bases between. This CDR3 is 16 amino acids long.

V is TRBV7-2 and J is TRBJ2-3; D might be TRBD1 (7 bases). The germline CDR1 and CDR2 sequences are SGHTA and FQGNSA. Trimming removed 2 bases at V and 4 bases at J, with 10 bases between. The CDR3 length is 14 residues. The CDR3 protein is CASSLQGGADTQYF. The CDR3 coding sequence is TGTGCCAGCAGCTTACAGGGGGGAGCAGATACGCAGTATTTT.

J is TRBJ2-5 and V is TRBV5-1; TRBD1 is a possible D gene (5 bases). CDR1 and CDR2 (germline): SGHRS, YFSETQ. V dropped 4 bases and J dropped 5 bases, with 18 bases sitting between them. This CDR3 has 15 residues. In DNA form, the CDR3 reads TGCGCCAGCAGCCCTGTATTTGGGGCTGGGGAGACCCAGTACTTC. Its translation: CASSPVFGAGETQYF.

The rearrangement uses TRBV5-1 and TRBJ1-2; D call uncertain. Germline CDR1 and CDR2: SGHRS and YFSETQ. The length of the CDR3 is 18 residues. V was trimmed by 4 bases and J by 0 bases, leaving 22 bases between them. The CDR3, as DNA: TGCGCCAGCAGCGGGAATCGACAAGGGAGCCCTACTAACTATGGCTACACCTTC. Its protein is CASSGNRQGSPTNYGYTF. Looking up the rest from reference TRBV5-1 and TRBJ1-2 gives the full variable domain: KAGVTQTPRYLIKTRGQQVTLSCSPISGHRSVSWYQQTPGQGLQFLFEYFSETQRNKGNFPGRFSGRQFSNSRSEMNVSTLELGDSALYLCASSGNRQGSPTNYGYTFGSGTRLTVV.

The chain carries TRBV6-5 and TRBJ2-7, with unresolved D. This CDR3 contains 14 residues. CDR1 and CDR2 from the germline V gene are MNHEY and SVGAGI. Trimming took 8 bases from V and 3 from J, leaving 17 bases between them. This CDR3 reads CASGETVFGYEQYF. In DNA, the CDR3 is TGTGCCAGCGGAGAGACGGTATTCGGCTACGAGCAGTACTTC.

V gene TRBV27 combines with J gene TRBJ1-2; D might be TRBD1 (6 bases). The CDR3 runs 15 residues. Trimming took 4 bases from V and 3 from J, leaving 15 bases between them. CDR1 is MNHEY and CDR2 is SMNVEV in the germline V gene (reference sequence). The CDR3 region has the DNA TGTGCCAGCAGTTCGCGGGGGGCCGGGGACTATGGCTACACCTTC. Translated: CASSSRGAGDYGYTF.

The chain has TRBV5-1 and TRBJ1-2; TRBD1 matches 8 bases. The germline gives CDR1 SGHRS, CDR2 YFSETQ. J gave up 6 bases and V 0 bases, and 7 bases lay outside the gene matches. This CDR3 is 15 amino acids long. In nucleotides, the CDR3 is TGCGCCAGCAGCTTGGAGAGGACAGGGCTTGATGGCTACACCTTC. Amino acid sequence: CASSLERTGLDGYTF.

The CDR3 here is CASSQGGSRRSDTEAFF. The CDR3 DNA reads TGCGCCAGCAGCCAAGGGGGCAGCCGGAGATCGGACACTGAAGCTTTCTTT. The chain couples TRBV4-3 to TRBJ1-1; weak D call: TRBD1 (5 bases). This CDR3 contains 17 residues. Germline V gene sequence: CDR1 LGHNA, CDR2 YSLEER. V was trimmed by 1 base and J by 3 bases, leaving 18 bases between them.

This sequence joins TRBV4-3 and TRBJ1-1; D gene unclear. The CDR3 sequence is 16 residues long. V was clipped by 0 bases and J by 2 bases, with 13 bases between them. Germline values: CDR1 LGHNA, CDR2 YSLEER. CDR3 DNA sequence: TGCGCCAGCAGCCAAGATCGGGGAAAAGGAAACACTGAAGCTTTCTTT. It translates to CASSQDRGKGNTEAFF.

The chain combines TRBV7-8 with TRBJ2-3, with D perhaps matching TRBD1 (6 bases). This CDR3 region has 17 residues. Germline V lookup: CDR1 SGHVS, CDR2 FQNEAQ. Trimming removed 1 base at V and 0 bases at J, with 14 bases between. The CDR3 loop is CASSLEATGYSTDTQYF. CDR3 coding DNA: TGTGCCAGCAGCTTAGAGGCAACAGGGTATAGCACAGATACGCAGTATTTT.

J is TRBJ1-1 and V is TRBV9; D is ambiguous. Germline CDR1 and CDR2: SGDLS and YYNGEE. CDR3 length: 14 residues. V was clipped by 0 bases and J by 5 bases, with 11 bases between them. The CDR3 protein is CASSVEYGSTEAFF. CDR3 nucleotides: TGTGCCAGCAGCGTAGAATATGGGAGTACTGAAGCTTTCTTT. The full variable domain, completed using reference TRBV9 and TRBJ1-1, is DSGVTQTPKHLITATGQRVTLRCSPRSGDLSVYWYQQSLDQGLQFLIQYYNGEERAKGNILERFSAQQFPDLHSELNLSSLELGDSALYFCASSVEYGSTEAFFGQGTRLTVV.

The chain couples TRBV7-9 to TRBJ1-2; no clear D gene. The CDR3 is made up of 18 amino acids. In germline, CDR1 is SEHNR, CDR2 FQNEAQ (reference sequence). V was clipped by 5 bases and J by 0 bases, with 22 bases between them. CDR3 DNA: TGTGCCAGCAGCCCATCCCGAGAGCACCCCATAGCTAACTATGGCTACACCTTC. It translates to CASSPSREHPIANYGYTF.

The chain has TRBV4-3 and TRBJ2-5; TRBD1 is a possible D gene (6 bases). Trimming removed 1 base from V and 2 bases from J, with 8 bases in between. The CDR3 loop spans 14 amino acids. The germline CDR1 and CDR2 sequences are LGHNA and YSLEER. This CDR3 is CASSQGTDQETQYF. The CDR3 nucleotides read TGCGCCAGCAGCCAAGGGACAGATCAAGAGACCCAGTACTTC.